This T cell receptor beta chain derives from a study of regulatory T cells in long-lasting Graves disease. Time point defined: persistent/refractory GD, antithyroid drugs over 5 years with positive TRAb. The authors made the TCR library using RNA they extracted from PBMCs. The germline gives CDR1 MDHEN, CDR2 SYDVKM. Trimming left V 3 bases short and J 8 bases short, with 10 bases between. The CDR3 length is 12 residues. This clonotype appeared many times. Its target is unknown. Study-wide findings and caveats: TCR diversity was lower in persistent Graves' patients than in newly diagnosed ones.

The TCR beta library used iRepertoire HTBI primers with Arm-PCR amplification of CDR3. A single record per CDR3 protein comes from TCRdb applying MiXCR to the multiplex PCR reads. The sample consists of more than 350,000 distinct CDR3 sequences, 20% to 25% of them appearing once. The source is a female donor with Graves disease. The rearrangement uses TRBV28 and TRBJ1-2; D is unresolved. Sample: peripheral blood mononuclear cells (PBMCs), taken when the disease was refractory, from a patient treated with antithyroid drugs. For the CDR3, the DNA is TGTGCCAGCAGTTTGGCAATGGGCGGCTACACCTTC. The encoded protein is CASSLAMGGYTF.